This T cell receptor (beta chain) was captured in a study of blood T cell repertoires in COVID-19. Study-level background: Italy, Spain and the United States were the sources of the convalescent and acute COVID-19 samples. Nucleic acid was either cDNA or gDNA, and it came from T cells, B-cell-depleted T cells, or PBMCs.

This clone was seen a handful of times. This CDR3 has 12 residues. V shed 5 bases and J 9 bases; nucleotides not matched to a gene: 3. Germline CDR1 and CDR2: KGHDR and SFDVKD. Enrolment of Seattle patients took place during active infection, and they were followed longitudinally. Using immunoSEQ multiplex PCR, the repertoire was profiled, and TCRdb retains in-frame clones only, with some absent. This sample has 200,000 to 250,000 clones, with approximately 90% found just once. The genes are TRBV24-1 and TRBJ1-1; 9 bases map to TRBD1. The sequence derives from a young man with COVID-19, enrolled during active disease. Sequenced input: peripheral blood. The CDR3 protein is CATSAGQGQAFF. CDR3 DNA sequence: TGTGCCACCAGTGCGGGACAGGGCCAAGCTTTCTTT.